A single sample gave rise to the 22 T cell receptor beta chains below, sequenced in a study of T cells in Graves' hyperthyroidism and ophthalmopathy. Amplified regions were TCR beta CDR3 sequences from RNA transcripts. Using the HTBI primer set, a first-round RT-PCR was run on the TCR CDR3. TCRdb itself ran the multiplex PCR reads through MiXCR, one entry per CDR3 protein. The profile covers nearly 750,000 distinct CDR3 sequences, with approximately 36% appearing a single time and more than 25% taken by the ten largest. Sequencing used blood. The source is a woman between 35 and 50 years old with Graves' hyperthyroidism.

This clonotype appeared many times. The V call is TRBV7-2, the J call TRBJ2-5; perhaps TRBD2 as D (6 bases). The V gene lost 1 base and the J gene lost 8 bases, with 11 bases spanning the gap. Looked up from germline, CDR1 is SGHTA and CDR2 is FQGNSA. This CDR3 comprises 13 residues. The CDR3 protein is CASSLERGNTQYF. In nucleotides, the CDR3 is TGTGCCAGCAGCTTAGAACGGGGGAACACCCAGTACTTC.

The chain uses TRBV7-9 and TRBJ2-3; TRBD2 aligns across 8 bases. V was clipped by 4 bases and J by 2 bases; unmatched bases: 8. Germline V CDR1 and CDR2: SEHNR, FQNEAQ (reference sequence). The CDR3 is made up of 16 amino acids. In DNA, the CDR3 is TGTGCCAGCAGCTCCCAAGCGGGGGCCCCCACAGATACGCAGTATTTT. It specifies CASSSQAGAPTDTQYF. Using reference TRBV7-9 and TRBJ2-3 for the parts outside the CDR3, the full variable domain is DTGVSQNPRHKITKRGQNVTFRCDPISEHNRLYWYRQTLGQGPEFLTYFQNEAQLEKSRLLSDRFSAERPKGSFSTLEIQRTEQGDSAMYLCASSSQAGAPTDTQYFGPGTRLTVL.

Worth noting for this clonotype: This may be a read error: a much more frequent sequence differs by one nucleotide. The chain has TRBV2 and TRBJ2-7; D assignment may be TRBD1 or TRBD2 (6 bases each). CDR1 SNHLY and CDR2 FYNNEI come from the germline V gene. The CDR3 consists of 17 residues. V lost 2 bases, J lost 2 bases, and 19 bases lay in between. The CDR3 bases are TGTGCCAGCAGTGAATTTCCGGCGGGGACATCCACCTACGAGCAGTACTTC. It encodes CASSEFPAGTSTYEQYF.

In its sample, this clonotype was seen many times. V is TRBV20-1 and J is TRBJ2-7; D not resolved. Trimming cost V 1 base and J 2 bases, with 18 bases left between them. This CDR3 has 16 residues. The germline V gene encodes CDR1 DFQATT and CDR2 SNEGSKA (reference sequence). CDR3 residues: CSARVSARTSTYEQYF. As DNA, the CDR3 is TGCAGTGCTAGAGTCAGTGCCAGGACGTCAACCTACGAGCAGTACTTC.

This clonotype was seen many times. V and J are TRBV7-2 and TRBJ1-5; a weak D match, TRBD1 (5 bases). V lost 5 bases to trimming and J lost 6 bases, with 14 bases between them. Germline V gene lookup returns CDR1 SGHTA and CDR2 FQGNSA. The CDR3 extends over 14 amino acids. CDR3 sequence: CASSAGVTGQPQHF. The CDR3 bases are TGTGCCAGCAGCGCGGGGGTGACGGGTCAGCCCCAGCATTTT.

V gene TRBV29-1 combines with J gene TRBJ1-1; TRBD1 matches at 8 bases. CDR1 SQVTM and CDR2 ANQGSEA come from the germline V gene. V was clipped by 7 bases and J by 9 bases; unmatched bases: 7. The CDR3 is 11 amino acids. The CDR3 loop is CSGIRGQKAFF. The DNA of the CDR3 is TGCAGCGGAATCAGGGGGCAGAAAGCTTTCTTT. The variable domain in full, completed from reference TRBV29-1 and TRBJ1-1, reads SAVISQKPSRDICQRGTSLTIQCQVDSQVTMMFWYRQQPGQSLTLIATANQGSEATYESGFVIDKFPISRPNLTFSTLTVSNMSPEDSSIYLCSGIRGQKAFFGQGTRLTVV.

This sequence joins TRBV10-3 and TRBJ2-7; 9 positions match TRBD2. Germline V gene sequence: CDR1 ENHRY, CDR2 SYGVKD. The CDR3 has 15 residues. J lost 9 bases, V lost 3 bases, and 12 bases had no gene match. The CDR3 DNA is TGTGCCATCAGTGACGAAGGCGGGGGGGCCGCTAGGCAGTACTTC. Translation gives CAISDEGGGAARQYF.

This chain connects TRBV3-1 to TRBJ2-6; D unclear. CDR1 LGHDT and CDR2 YNNKEL come from the germline V gene (reference sequence). V was cut by 6 bases and J by 4 bases, with 7 bases left in between. The CDR3 consists of 13 residues. The CDR3 loop reads CASRYSGANVLTF. The CDR3 DNA follows: TGTGCCAGCAGGTATTCCGGGGCCAACGTCCTGACTTTC.

V and J are TRBV7-8 and TRBJ2-2, with D unresolved. The ends were cut back, 5 bases at V and 0 bases at J, with 13 bases in the middle. The CDR3 is 16 residues long. The germline gives CDR1 SGHVS, CDR2 FQNEAQ. In nucleotides, the CDR3 is TGTGCCAGCAGCCCAACGAGACTGACGAACACCGGGGAGCTGTTTTTT. It codes for CASSPTRLTNTGELFF.

The chain uses TRBV19 and TRBJ2-2; 8 nucleotides line up with TRBD2. V was clipped by 3 bases and J by 6 bases; unmatched bases: 9. The CDR3 sequence is 16 residues long. In germline, CDR1 is LNHDA, CDR2 SQIVND (reference sequence). Here the CDR3 reads CASSILRSGSSGELFF. In nucleotides, the CDR3 is TGTGCCAGTAGTATCCTAAGGAGCGGGAGTTCCGGGGAGCTGTTTTTT. Drawing the rest from reference TRBV19 and TRBJ2-2, the complete variable domain is DGGITQSPKYLFRKEGQNVTLSCEQNLNHDAMYWYRQDPGQGLRLIYYSQIVNDFQKGDIAEGYSVSREKKESFPLTVTSAQKNPTAFYLCASSILRSGSSGELFFGEGSRLTVL.

This clonotype was recorded many times. The genes are TRBV29-1 and TRBJ2-5, with TRBD2 matching 7 bases. Germline values: CDR1 SQVTM, CDR2 ANQGSEA. The J segment lost 5 bases and the V segment lost 5 bases, leaving 8 bases of the junction unmatched. The CDR3 sequence is 13 residues long. CDR3 residues: CSVRSGHGETQYF. The CDR3 region has the DNA TGCAGCGTTCGTAGCGGGCATGGGGAGACCCAGTACTTC. The full variable domain, its missing parts supplied by reference TRBV29-1 and TRBJ2-5, is SAVISQKPSRDICQRGTSLTIQCQVDSQVTMMFWYRQQPGQSLTLIATANQGSEATYESGFVIDKFPISRPNLTFSTLTVSNMSPEDSSIYLCSVRSGHGETQYFGPGTRLLVL.

Regarding this clonotype: A read error may produce the germline difference seen at one junction end. The rearrangement uses TRBV10-3 and TRBJ1-2, with a tentative D call TRBD1 (5 bases). CDR3 length equals 14 residues. The V gene's germline CDR1 is ENHRY and CDR2 SYGVKD. The CDR3 DNA sequence: TGTGCCAGCAGTCAGACAGACCTGTACTATGGCTACACCTTC. Its translation is CASSQTDLYYGYTF.

This sequence joins TRBV7-8 and TRBJ1-2; 8 bases line up with TRBD1. Germline V gives CDR1 SGHVS, CDR2 FQNEAQ. The length of the CDR3 is 14 residues. J lost 6 bases, V lost 7 bases, and 10 bases had no gene match. The DNA of the CDR3 is TGTGCCAGCAATTTCCTCGGGACAGGTGATGGCTACACCTTC. As protein: CASNFLGTGDGYTF.

The chain recombines TRBV11-2 with TRBJ1-2; D unclear. Germline V gene sequence: CDR1 SGHAT, CDR2 FQNNGV. V dropped 5 bases and J dropped 6 bases, with 16 bases sitting between them. The CDR3 has 14 residues. This CDR3 is CASSPYTSGDGYTF. CDR3 sequence (DNA): TGTGCCAGCAGCCCATACACCAGCGGTGATGGCTACACCTTC.

This clonotype was seen at least ten times. The rearrangement joins TRBV10-1 to TRBJ1-6; D is perhaps TRBD1 (5 bases). V lost 0 bases and J 7 bases, leaving 13 bases between the germline ends. CDR1 is WNHNN and CDR2 is SYGVQD in the germline V gene (reference sequence). The CDR3 spans 16 residues. CDR3 coding DNA: TGCGCCAGCAGTGAGTCCGGGGCAGGGCAAAATTCACCCCTCCACTTT. It is translated as CASSESGAGQNSPLHF.

This CDR3 reads CSARQSDQPQHF. CDR3 DNA sequence: TGCAGTGCTAGACAGAGTGATCAGCCCCAGCATTTT. The chain carries TRBV20-1 and TRBJ1-5, with unresolved D. From germline, CDR1 is DFQATT and CDR2 SNEGSKA (reference sequence). Trimming took 2 bases from V and 5 from J, leaving 7 bases between them. The CDR3 spans 12 residues.

The rearrangement joins TRBV7-8 to TRBJ2-5; no clear D. The J call could be wrong; TRBJ2-1 is a better fit for the DNA end. From germline, CDR1 is SGHVS and CDR2 FQNEAQ. This CDR3 is built from 13 residues. CDR3 in amino acids: CASSLATVYEQFF. CDR3 bases: TGTGCCAGCAGCTTAGCGACCGTCTATGAGCAGTTCTTC.

The gene calls are TRBV7-9 and TRBJ1-2; D may be TRBD1 (5 bases). CDR3 length equals 14 residues. Germline CDR1 reads SEHNR; CDR2 reads FQNEAQ (reference sequence). The germline V and J ends were trimmed by 5 bases and 4 bases, with 14 bases remaining between them. CDR3 residues: CASSEVLGLYGYTF. CDR3 coding DNA: TGTGCCAGCAGCGAAGTTTTGGGGCTCTATGGCTACACCTTC.

The chain couples TRBV3-1 to TRBJ1-1, with 7 nucleotides matching TRBD1. The CDR3 consists of 12 residues. V trimming: 6 bases; J trimming: 10 bases; junction bases outside the gene matches: 8. CDR1 and CDR2 (germline): LGHDT, YNNKEL (reference sequence). CDR3 nucleotide sequence: TGTGCCAGCAGTAGACAGGGTTTTAGAGCTTTCTTT. Residues: CASSRQGFRAFF.

The rearrangement uses TRBV20-1 and TRBJ1-1; weak D call: TRBD1 (6 bases). This CDR3 spans 13 amino acids. Germline V gene lookup returns CDR1 DFQATT and CDR2 SNEGSKA (reference sequence). Between the trimmed V and J ends, which lost 6 bases and 1 base, there was a span of 12 bases. The CDR3 sequence: CSARDIRNTEAFF. CDR3 in DNA: TGCAGTGCGAGGGACATCCGGAACACTGAAGCTTTCTTT.

This rearrangement joins TRBV12-3 or TRBV12-4 to TRBJ1-2; maybe TRBD1 (5 bases). Deletions cut 2 bases from V and 4 bases from J, with 8 bases between. This CDR3 has 13 amino acids. CDR3 loop: CASSLYQGYGYTF. For the CDR3, the DNA is TGTGCCAGCAGTTTATACCAGGGCTATGGCTACACCTTC.

The chain joins TRBV7-2 to TRBJ2-5; the match to TRBD2 covers 7 bases. The J call may be incorrect, as the DNA end agrees better with TRBJ2-1. Germline lookup yields CDR1 SGHTA and CDR2 FQGNSA. The CDR3 spans 16 residues. CDR3 DNA: TGTGCCAGCAGCCCCGGGCGGGGGTGGACCTACAATGAGCAGTTCTTC. This gives the protein CASSPGRGWTYNEQFF.